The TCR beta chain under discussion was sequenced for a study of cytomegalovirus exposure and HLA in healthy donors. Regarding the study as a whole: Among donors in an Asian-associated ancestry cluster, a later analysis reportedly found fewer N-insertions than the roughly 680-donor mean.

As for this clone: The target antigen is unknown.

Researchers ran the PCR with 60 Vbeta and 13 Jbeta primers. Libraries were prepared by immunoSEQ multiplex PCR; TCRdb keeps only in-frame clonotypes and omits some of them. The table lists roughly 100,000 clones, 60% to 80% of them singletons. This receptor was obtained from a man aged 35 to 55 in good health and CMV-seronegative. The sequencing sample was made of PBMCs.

The CDR3 DNA reads as TGTGCCAGCGAGGGACTAGCTTTTGAGCAGTTCTTC. Protein: CASEGLAFEQFF. The V gene is TRBV6-1, the J gene TRBJ2-1; 9 bases fit TRBD2. The CDR3 covers 12 residues. The germline gives CDR1 MNHNS, CDR2 SASEGT. Germline trimming cut 8 bases from V and 9 bases from J; bases unmatched to any gene: 5.